This TCR beta chain comes out of a study of cytomegalovirus exposure and HLA in healthy donors (dated by TCRdb to between 2016 and 2019). In the study overall: An earlier analysis of under 600 of the donors reported roughly 300 Gb of sequence data and about 100 million unique TCR beta sequences from 190 million or so T cells. The study combined high-throughput TCR immunosequencing, statistical association of individual TCRs with disease status, and machine learning to predict cytomegalovirus infection status. Donor age, sex, ethnicity and CMV serostatus were collected together with the repertoire data. The genetic ancestry cluster associated with self-reported Caucasian donors included roughly four fifths of the roughly 410 genotyped donors. Rather than drawing on any new phenotypic data, the later analysis identified candidate immune exposures from TCR beta sequences and the way those sequences occurred across donors. Roughly 300 gigabases of sequencing data and 75 million to 85 million unique TCR sequences made up an early release that covered about 640 HLA-typed donors. HLA typing covered class I and class II loci at four-digit resolution. The study aimed to test whether cataloging public T cell receptors could reveal signatures of past pathogen exposure. A later analysis re-examined previously published TCR beta repertoires from roughly 720 donors and added high-resolution HLA genotyping to investigate patterns of TCR occurrence. Along with the roughly 670-subject first cohort, a separate validation cohort of approximately 110 different subjects was used. The study used immunosequencing to profile the T cell repertoires of 670 or so subjects and linked those repertoires to cytomegalovirus serostatus. Typing coverage differed by locus: A, B, C, DRB1 and DQB1 were typed in roughly 629-630 donors, DQA1 in about 500, DPA1 in some 570, and DPB1 in 450 to 480. Among about 410 genotyped donors of the cohort, an average of approximately 240,000 unique TCR beta nucleotide sequences was sequenced per donor, of which 15% to 20% were non-productive. Every repertoire in the discovery cohort had been generated on one and the same sequencing platform. A later genetic analysis used genome-wide SNP genotypes for about 55% of the 666 donors, treating that subset as a discovery cohort. An earlier analysis of about 600 of the donors used high-throughput TCR beta sequencing to judge whether each TCR beta V gene segment behaved as functional or pseudogenic. Because of strong linkage in the cohort, roughly 5 DR-DQ haplotypes were treated as single units for association and clustering.

The library was obtained by the immunoSEQ multiplex PCR assay. A mixture of 60 forward primers for TCR Vbeta segments and 13 reverse primers for TCR Jbeta segments was used in the multiplex PCR. The CDR3 region of rearranged TCR beta genes was amplified from genomic DNA by a multiplex PCR assay. On the Illumina HiSeq System, the amplified TCR beta libraries were sequenced as 87-base-pair reads. For the original study's pipeline: A later analysis tallied 75 million to 95 million unique TCR beta chains across the 610 or so repertoires, and about 12 million of those chains were shared by two or more donors. To remove PCR and sequencing errors, raw reads were error-corrected and collapsed into unique sequences using a nearest-neighbor algorithm that merged closely related sequences. Alignment of CDR3 sequences to IMGT reference sequences was used to assign V, D and J gene segments. For a sequence to be retained, a match of at least six nucleotides to both a V gene segment and a J gene segment was required. Rearrangements were called productive when the CDR3 lacked stop codons and stayed in frame with V and J; all others were non-productive. CDR3 was defined according to IMGT convention as the region running from the second conserved V-encoded cysteine to the conserved J-encoded phenylalanine. The earlier analysis of 500 to 750 of the donors excluded any sequence lacking an unambiguous match to a single V gene segment. An earlier analysis of 587 of the donors called V segments functional above 56.7% productive rearrangements and segregating when the between-donor standard deviation exceeded 5%. To diagnose cytomegalovirus status from the catalog of TCR beta chain sequences, a statistical classification framework was built. In a later analysis, V and J genes were assigned by comparing TCR nucleotide sequences against IMGT/GENE-DB human TR gene sequences. In a later analysis, CDR3 sequences and most-parsimonious VDJ recombination scenarios were assigned using the TCRdist pipeline. In a later analysis, every TCR beta chain was defined by the combination of its CDR3 amino acid sequence and its V-gene family, and reads without a unique V-gene family were dropped. As a way to deal with suspected cross-contamination and a sequencing artifact, a later analysis dropped 450 to 700 nucleotide sequences that were highly shared and had low generation probability. For each public chain, a later analysis derived a clonal expansion index from normalized ranks of inferred template counts within each repertoire. In a later analysis, generation probabilities were computed using a VDJ recombination model fitted to out-of-frame rearrangements, and the results were checked against IGoR. In a later analysis, TCR-TCR, TCR-HLA and TCR-CMV co-occurrence was scored with hypergeometric tests, and a repertoire-size bias correction was applied to TCR pairs. False discovery rates were estimated in a later analysis by permuting HLA or CMV assignments 20 times. In a later analysis, co-occurring TCRs were grouped using DBSCAN, and TCRdist sequence similarity was added for clustering within HLA-allele-positive subsets. Repertoires with fewer than 30,000 or more than 120,000 public chains, plus five repertoires with anomalous nucleotide sharing, were excluded from co-occurrence clustering. TCRdb limited this immuneACCESS table to in-frame rearrangements with V and J called. A share of clones is missing; checked studies link under half to unresolved V genes, and the rest is unexplained. V and J calls and clone size are those listed in that table; D and trimming were worked out from the DNA. In all, the sample holds approximately 130,000 clones, and 70% to 80% of those were seen once. The top ten constitute around 3.6% of the sample.

The cohort was made up of around 720 healthy bone marrow donors. At the time of sampling, every cohort member was nominally healthy, though immune exposures that went unrecorded were likely present. The donor tested CMV seronegative, placing the donor among the 350 to 400 seronegative members of the cohort. Each donor provided a peripheral blood sample, and peripheral blood mononuclear cells were used for TCR beta sequencing. Genomic DNA was extracted from the blood cell samples with the Qiagen DNeasy Blood Extraction Kit. Paper-wide results and their limitations: Some IMGT-functional V segments, including TRBV6-2 and TRBV6-3, could not be distinguished by the 87-base-pair reads and were therefore excluded. Linkage disequilibrium might explain the correlated functional status among segregating V segments, but an unknown experimental factor could not be excluded. Across donors, most TCR sequences were observed very rarely, whereas some public TCRs were present in many individuals. The study listed 150 to 200 TCR beta chains as associated with cytomegalovirus. In an earlier analysis of about 600 of the donors, most TCR beta V segments appeared in productive rearrangements about 87% or about 30% of the time, broadly matching IMGT annotations. At a false discovery rate of 0.05, a later analysis linked fewer than 20,000 TCR beta sequences to specific HLA alleles. In a later analysis, HLA-associated TCR beta chains were found to be more clonally expanded and to have lower generation probabilities than equally common non-associated chains. When HLA alleles, especially DR and DQ, strongly co-occurred, attributing TCR associations to individual alleles was difficult. The authors suggested that the approach could potentially be generalized to other disease states and immunological phenotypes. Because some donors lacked HLA typing at each locus, the association tests relied only on the typed subset. A later genetic analysis associated a missense DCLRE1C variant with V-gene and J-gene trimming of TCR beta chains, and an independent cohort replicated the association. A later analysis found that most CMV-associated TCR beta chains appeared HLA-restricted, with HLA associations seemingly driven largely by CMV exposure. According to a later genetic analysis, donors in an Asian-associated ancestry cluster had fewer N-insertions in productive TCRs than the approximately 650-donor mean. Because counts were too low, approximately 15 rarely observed V segments, including chromosome 9 orphons, were excluded from the earlier analysis of several hundred of the donors. A later analysis found that TCR association rates varied across HLA loci, with DRB1 alleles showing the most associated TCRs and HLA-C alleles the fewest. Cytomegalovirus status was reported to be diagnosed by the classifier with high specificity and sensitivity in both the original and validation cohorts. A few of the identified cytomegalovirus-associated TCR beta chains were confirmed in vitro to be specific for cytomegalovirus antigens. According to a later analysis, parvovirus B19, influenza, CMV and Epstein-Barr virus appeared linked to several top co-occurrence clusters. A further reported finding was that TCR beta sequences accurately predicted the HLA-A and HLA-B alleles for most subjects in the first cohort. CMV serostatus was the only immune exposure information available for the cohort. The cohort was sequenced for TCR beta chains only, and without alpha or paired-chain data the features that could be detected were limited. The sequencing pipeline was judged likely to have produced a cluster of highly shared sequence variants as a technical artifact. Roughly uniform sequencing depth across donors was assumed in presence/absence analyses, although this assumption may not hold.

As for this clone: What antigen it recognizes has not been identified. Base qualities are missing; no much larger clone stands one base away.

The CDR3 spans 16 residues, from the cysteine through the phenylalanine. Only CDR3 DNA is held: 48 bases, read in frame from base 1. As encoded in the germline V gene, CDR1 is SGHAT while CDR2 is FQNNGV. Ends trimmed: V by 5 bases, J by 3 bases; bases unmatched to a gene: 9. The V and J genes are TRBV11-2 and TRBJ2-7; 11 bases in the middle match TRBD1. Input material: PBMCs. This receptor was identified in a man aged 30 to 45 in good health and CMV-seronegative. The nucleotides are TGTGCCAGCAGCCGGACAGGGGGCACCTTCCACTACGAGCAGTACTTC. This sequence encodes CASSRTGGTFHYEQYF.